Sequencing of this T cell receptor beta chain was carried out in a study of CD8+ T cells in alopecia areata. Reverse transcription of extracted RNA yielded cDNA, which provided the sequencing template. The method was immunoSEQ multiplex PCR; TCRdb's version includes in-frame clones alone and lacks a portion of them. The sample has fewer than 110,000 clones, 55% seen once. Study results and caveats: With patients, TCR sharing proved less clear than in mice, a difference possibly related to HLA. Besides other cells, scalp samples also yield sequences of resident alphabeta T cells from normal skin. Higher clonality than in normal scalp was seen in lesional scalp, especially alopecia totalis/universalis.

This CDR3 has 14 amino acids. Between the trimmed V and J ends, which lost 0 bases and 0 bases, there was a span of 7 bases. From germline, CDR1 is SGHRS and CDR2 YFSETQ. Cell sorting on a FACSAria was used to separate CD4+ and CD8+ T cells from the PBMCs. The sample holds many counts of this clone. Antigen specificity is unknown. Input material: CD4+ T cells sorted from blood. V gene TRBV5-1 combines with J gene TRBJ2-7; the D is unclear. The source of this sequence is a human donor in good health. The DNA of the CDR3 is TGCGCCAGCAGCTTGGAAGGAGTCTCCTACGAGCAGTACTTC. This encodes CASSLEGVSYEQYF.